This T cell receptor beta chain was sequenced during a study of blood T cell repertoires in COVID-19. Study-wide context: The origin of the acute and convalescent COVID-19 samples was the United States, Italy and Spain. Nucleic acid was either cDNA or gDNA, and it came from T cells, B-cell-depleted T cells, or PBMCs.

The CDR3 loop spans 13 amino acids. The V end was cut by 11 bases, the J end by 2 bases, with 15 bases between. Germline V gene lookup returns CDR1 SGHTA and CDR2 FQGTGA. Authors' processing steps: It was from reference gene primer amplification that nucleated cell counts were estimated. The assay was immunoSEQ multiplex PCR, and TCRdb's table has in-frame clones only and misses some. V, J and clone size derive from that table, while D and trimming were established from the DNA sequence. In the table there are 200,000 to 300,000 clones, roughly 91% of which are singletons. Participants, about 18 to 100 years old, spanned 25 or so US areas.

The chain employs TRBV7-3 and TRBJ1-1, with a weak D call TRBD1 (5 bases). This clonotype originated in a middle-aged man who had recovered from COVID-19. Material for sequencing was PBMCs or T cells enriched from blood (not recorded which). In DNA form, the CDR3 reads TGTGCCTCAGCGAGACAGCAAAACACTGAAGCTTTCTTT. Its protein product is CASARQQNTEAFF. Variable domain in full (rest from reference TRBV7-3 and TRBJ1-1): GAGVSQTPSNKVTEKGKYVELRCDPISGHTALYWYRQSLGQGPEFLIYFQGTGAADDSGLPNDRFFAVRPEGSVSTLKIQRTERGDSAVYLCASARQQNTEAFFGQGTRLTVV.